Listed here are 26 T cell receptor beta chains from one sample, sequenced in a study of cytomegalovirus exposure and HLA in healthy donors (dated 2017 in TCRdb). Library creation used the immunoSEQ multiplex PCR assay. A mixture of 60 forward primers for TCR Vbeta segments and 13 reverse primers for TCR Jbeta segments was used in the multiplex PCR. TCRdb carries this immuneACCESS record with in-frame sequences only. Its versions omit some clonotypes, under half of them owing to an unresolved V gene in the studies checked, with the rest unexplained. In this sample the table shows about 170,000 clones, around 76% of which occur a single time. Approximately 2.1% of the sample lies in the top ten. Input material: PBMCs. The receptor set was obtained from a woman in her 30s in good health and CMV-seropositive.

The V call is TRBV25-1, the J call TRBJ2-1, with a weak D call TRBD2 (6 bases). The germline V gene has CDR1 MGHDK and CDR2 SYGVNS. CDR3 length equals 14 residues. Trimming shortened V by 8 bases and J by 0 bases, and 11 bases separated the two germline ends. In nucleotides, the CDR3 is TGTGCCAGCCTAGGCGGGATCTCCTACAATGAGCAGTTCTTC. This encodes CASLGGISYNEQFF.

This rearrangement joins TRBV6-1 to TRBJ1-5; 10 nucleotides agree with TRBD1. V lost 4 bases, J lost 2 bases, and 5 bases stayed unmatched. The germline CDR1 and CDR2 sequences are MNHNS and SASEGT. This CDR3 has 16 amino acids. In DNA, the CDR3 is TGTGCCAGCAGTGCCCCGACAGGGGGCGGCAATCAGCCCCAGCATTTT. Amino acid sequence: CASSAPTGGGNQPQHF.

The rearrangement links TRBV19 to TRBJ1-5; possible D gene TRBD1, 6 bases. The V end lost 2 bases, the J end lost 1 base, and 12 bases lay between the germline ends. The CDR3 consists of 16 residues. Germline CDR1 reads LNHDA; CDR2 reads SQIVND (reference sequence). The CDR3 loop is CASSINSGQSNQPQHF. The CDR3 coding sequence is TGTGCCAGTAGTATAAACTCCGGACAGAGCAATCAGCCCCAGCATTTT.

The chain has TRBV27 and TRBJ1-6; 9 bases are a match to TRBD1. V dropped 10 bases and J dropped 7; count of bases not matched to a gene: 11. Germline V gene data show CDR1 as MNHEY and CDR2 as SMNVEV (reference sequence). This CDR3 spans 15 amino acids. The CDR3 region has the DNA TGTGCCACCCATCTCACCGGACAGGGGAATTCACCCCTCCACTTT. Protein sequence: CATHLTGQGNSPLHF.

The chain joins TRBV9 to TRBJ1-3; D perhaps matches TRBD1 (6 bases). From germline, CDR1 is SGDLS and CDR2 YYNGEE. V lost 5 bases and J lost 3, with 12 bases in between. The CDR3 totals 14 residues. CDR3 nucleotides: TGTGCCAGCAGTTCTACAGGGTATGGAAACACCATATATTTT. Amino acid sequence: CASSSTGYGNTIYF.

This chain joins TRBV5-4 and TRBJ1-2; D may be TRBD1 (5 bases). V was shortened by 4 bases and J by 5 bases, with 12 bases between the two germline ends. Germline V lookup: CDR1 SGHNT, CDR2 YYREEE (reference sequence). The CDR3 extends over 13 amino acids. CDR3 sequence (DNA): TGTGCCAGCAGCCACCCGACAGAATATGGCTACACCTTC. It yields the protein CASSHPTEYGYTF. Looking up the rest from reference TRBV5-4 and TRBJ1-2 gives the full variable domain: ETGVTQSPTHLIKTRGQQVTLRCSSQSGHNTVSWYQQALGQGPQFIFQYYREEENGRGNFPPRFSGLQFPNYSSELNVNALELDDSALYLCASSHPTEYGYTFGSGTRLTVV.

V usage is TRBV7-9 and J usage is TRBJ2-4, with no clear D. Trimming shortened V by 1 base and J by 0 bases, and 13 bases separated the two germline ends. CDR1 is SEHNR and CDR2 is FQNEAQ in the germline V gene (reference sequence). The CDR3 is made up of 17 amino acids. The CDR3 protein is CASSLGGPQLAKNIQYF. CDR3 DNA sequence: TGTGCCAGCAGCTTAGGAGGTCCCCAACTAGCCAAAAACATTCAGTACTTC.

The chain couples TRBV5-6 to TRBJ1-2; 9 bases are a match to TRBD1. Germline V CDR1 and CDR2: SGHDT, YYEEEE. The CDR3 loop spans 15 amino acids. V dropped 3 bases and J dropped 7; count of bases not matched to a gene: 10. CDR3 amino acids: CASSSLRDRVSGYTF. The CDR3, as DNA: TGTGCCAGCAGCTCCCTCCGGGACAGGGTCTCTGGCTACACCTTC.

This clone was detected once. The chain has TRBV29-1 and TRBJ2-5; 12 nucleotides align to TRBD2. Germline V CDR1 and CDR2: SQVTM, ANQGSEA. J was trimmed by 13 bases and V by 6 bases; bases with no gene match: 12. The CDR3 totals 13 residues. CDR3 protein: CSVRSGTSGLVYF. The CDR3 region has the DNA TGCAGCGTGCGATCCGGGACTAGCGGGCTTGTGTACTTC.

The V and J genes are TRBV29-1 and TRBJ2-7; TRBD1 matches 11 bases. This CDR3 is built from 13 residues. With V trimmed by 6 bases and J by 5 bases, 6 bases remained unmatched. Germline V CDR1 and CDR2: SQVTM, ANQGSEA. The CDR3 coding sequence is TGCAGCGTAGCCGGGACAGGGGGGGACGAGCAGTACTTC. It encodes CSVAGTGGDEQYF.

This rearrangement joins TRBV5-1 to TRBJ2-3, with TRBD2 identical over 9 bases. V dropped 3 bases and J dropped 5; count of bases not matched to a gene: 7. CDR3 length equals 15 residues. CDR1 and CDR2 (germline): SGHRS, YFSETQ. DNA for the CDR3: TGCGCCAGCAGCTCGGGTAGCGGGGGTGGAGATACGCAGTATTTT. It is translated as CASSSGSGGGDTQYF.

The gene calls are TRBV30 and TRBJ1-2; TRBD1 matches at 8 bases. After removal of 2 bases from V and 2 bases from J, the junction contained 4 bases not matched to a gene. There are 14 residues in the CDR3. Germline V gene lookup returns CDR1 GTSNPN and CDR2 SVGIG (reference sequence). The CDR3 DNA reads TGTGCCTGGAGTCGGACAGGGCGGAACTATGGCTACACCTTC. Amino acid sequence: CAWSRTGRNYGYTF.

In its sample, this clone was seen a few times. The chain combines TRBV7-8 with TRBJ1-3; tentatively, D is TRBD1 (5 bases). Germline-derived CDR1 and CDR2 are SGHVS and FQNEAQ. The CDR3 totals 15 residues. V lost 1 base and J 1 base, leaving 8 bases between the germline ends. The DNA of the CDR3 is TGTGCCAGCAGCTTAGGGGGGGGGTCTGGAAACACCATATATTTT. This gives the protein CASSLGGGSGNTIYF.

This CDR3 is CASSARLFGTDTQYF. The CDR3 DNA reads TGTGCCAGTTCCGCCCGGTTATTCGGCACAGATACGCAGTATTTT. The chain carries TRBV25-1 and TRBJ2-3; D gene unclear. The CDR3 totals 15 residues. V was shortened by 9 bases and J by 1 base, with 17 bases between the two germline ends. Germline V CDR1 and CDR2: MGHDK, SYGVNS.

In this sample, this clone turned up once. The chain carries TRBV5-1 and TRBJ2-6; 10 positions match TRBD1. Germline assignment: CDR1 SGHRS and CDR2 YFSETQ. This CDR3 comprises 17 residues. V gave up 3 bases and J gave up 3 bases; unmatched junction bases: 6. DNA for the CDR3: TGCGCCAGCAGCTCGGGGACAGGGGTCGTTGGGGCCAACGTCCTGACTTTC. This translates into CASSSGTGVVGANVLTF.

V usage is TRBV5-6 and J usage is TRBJ1-1; 8 nucleotides align to TRBD1. V lost 6 bases to trimming and J lost 4 bases; unmatched junction nucleotides: 8. The CDR3 runs 14 residues. The germline V gene encodes CDR1 SGHDT and CDR2 YYEEEE. CDR3 amino acids: CASNLQGGITEAFF. The CDR3 DNA reads as TGTGCCAGCAACCTACAGGGGGGGATCACTGAAGCTTTCTTT.

The V and J genes are TRBV2 and TRBJ2-3; 13 bases map to TRBD2. CDR3 size: 15 residues. The germline V gene has CDR1 SNHLY and CDR2 FYNNEI. After removal of 6 bases from V and 6 bases from J, the junction contained 6 bases not matched to a gene. This CDR3 is CASSTSGGAVDTQYF. CDR3 DNA: TGTGCCAGCAGCACTAGCGGGGGGGCCGTCGATACGCAGTATTTT.

V and J are TRBV4-3 and TRBJ1-1; D not certain. The germline V gene encodes CDR1 LGHNA and CDR2 YSLEER. This CDR3 region has 13 residues. Trimming pared 3 bases from V and 0 bases from J, leaving 5 bases between. CDR3 residues: CASSHNMNTEAFF. The CDR3 DNA sequence: TGCGCCAGCAGCCACAACATGAACACTGAAGCTTTCTTT.

The J gene is TRBJ2-2, the V gene TRBV10-3, with D unresolved. CDR1 ENHRY and CDR2 SYGVKD come from the germline V gene. CDR3 length: 15 residues. Trimming shortened V by 3 bases and J by 1 base, and 9 bases separated the two germline ends. CDR3 nucleotides: TGTGCCATCAGTGACCAGTATAAGAACACCGGGGAGCTGTTTTTT. It translates to CAISDQYKNTGELFF.

The chain uses TRBV12-2 and TRBJ2-1; TRBD2 was called by the table and not checked on the DNA. TRBV12-2 has pseudogene status. The CDR3 loop spans 16 amino acids. This CDR3 reads CASRFLRGRPHNEQFF. The CDR3 DNA reads TGTGCAAGTCGCTTTCTGCGCGGGAGGCCTCACAATGAGCAGTTCTTC.

The chain links TRBV4-1 to TRBJ2-7; 11 bases are a match to TRBD2. The germline V gene has CDR1 MGHRA and CDR2 YSYEKL. This CDR3 region has 18 residues. V lost 0 bases, J lost 3 bases, and 10 bases stayed unmatched. The DNA for the CDR3 is TGCGCCAGCAGCCAAGATATAGCGGGAGGGCTCCTAGGCTACGAGCAGTACTTC. Its protein is CASSQDIAGGLLGYEQYF.

The V gene is TRBV6-5, the J gene TRBJ1-2, with a weak D call TRBD1 (5 bases). The germline V gene has CDR1 MNHEY and CDR2 SVGAGI. The CDR3 sequence is 16 residues long. Deletions cut 0 bases from V and 0 bases from J, with 11 bases between. The DNA of the CDR3 is TGTGCCAGCAGTTACTCCAGGGTGAGAGCTAACTATGGCTACACCTTC. It is translated as CASSYSRVRANYGYTF.

The rearrangement joins TRBV7-9 to TRBJ2-3; tentatively, D is TRBD1 (6 bases). The ends were cut back, 4 bases at V and 2 bases at J, with 16 bases in the middle. The CDR3 is 16 amino acids. Germline V gene data show CDR1 as SEHNR and CDR2 as FQNEAQ (reference sequence). CDR3 in amino acids: CASSSLLQGNTDTQYF. The DNA for the CDR3 is TGTGCCAGCAGCTCGTTACTACAGGGAAACACAGATACGCAGTATTTT. The full variable domain, completed using reference TRBV7-9 and TRBJ2-3, is DTGVSQNPRHKITKRGQNVTFRCDPISEHNRLYWYRQTLGQGPEFLTYFQNEAQLEKSRLLSDRFSAERPKGSFSTLEIQRTEQGDSAMYLCASSSLLQGNTDTQYFGPGTRLTVL.

The rearrangement uses TRBV7-9 and TRBJ2-5, with 9 nucleotides matching TRBD2. V was clipped by 5 bases and J by 5 bases; unmatched bases: 12. The length of the CDR3 is 16 residues. Per germline, CDR1 SEHNR and CDR2 FQNEAQ (reference sequence). CDR3: CASSRPGAGGGETQYF. CDR3 nucleotide sequence: TGTGCCAGCAGCCGCCCTGGAGCGGGAGGTGGTGAGACCCAGTACTTC.

The chain uses TRBV2 and TRBJ2-1, with D perhaps TRBD1 (6 bases). The CDR3 has 15 amino acids. V was trimmed by 8 bases and J by 3 bases, leaving 17 bases between them. The germline V gene has CDR1 SNHLY and CDR2 FYNNEI. Here the CDR3 DNA reads TGTGCCAGCCGGGCGTCGGACAGCCACTACAATGAGCAGTTCTTC. Translating gives CASRASDSHYNEQFF.

This clone has more than one count but fewer than ten. The genes are TRBV15 and TRBJ2-7; 7 bases map to TRBD2. The CDR3 totals 15 residues. The J segment lost 3 bases and the V segment lost 0 bases, leaving 5 bases of the junction unmatched. Germline V gives CDR1 LNHNV, CDR2 YYDKDF (reference sequence). The DNA for the CDR3 is TGTGCCACCAGCAGAGATCGAGGGGACTACTACGAGCAGTACTTC. Amino acids: CATSRDRGDYYEQYF. Full variable domain (rest looked up from reference TRBV15 and TRBJ2-7): DAMVIQNPRYQVTQFGKPVTLSCSQTLNHNVMYWYQQKSSQAPKLLFHYYDKDFNNEADTPDNFQSRRPNTSFCFLDIRSPGLGDTAMYLCATSRDRGDYYEQYFGPGTRLTVT.